This T cell receptor (beta chain) was obtained from a study of neoadjuvant anti-PD-1 for oral cavity cancer. Per the germline V gene, CDR1 is MNHEY and CDR2 is SVGAGI. The CDR3 loop spans 15 amino acids. V was clipped by 0 bases and J by 3 bases, with 11 bases between them. The table lists this clone with a few counts. The antigen remains undetermined. Using immunoSEQ multiplex PCR, the repertoire was profiled, and TCRdb retains in-frame clones only, with some absent. This repertoire shows roughly 67,000 clones, about four fifths found once; its top ten account for approximately 3.6%. Study-level findings and limits: PBMC Gini-index clonality exceeded responders' in non-responders post-nivolumab.

PBMCs were not maintained or expanded in culture before analysis. The source is a person between 40 and 79 years old with oral cavity squamous cell carcinoma. The chain couples TRBV6-5 to TRBJ1-1; D gene unclear. The input for sequencing was PBMCs, taken before nivolumab (anti-PD-1) treatment. CDR3 nucleotide sequence: TGTGCCAGCAGTTACTCGATTCGCGGGGACACTGAAGCTTTCTTT. Translated, it gives CASSYSIRGDTEAFF.